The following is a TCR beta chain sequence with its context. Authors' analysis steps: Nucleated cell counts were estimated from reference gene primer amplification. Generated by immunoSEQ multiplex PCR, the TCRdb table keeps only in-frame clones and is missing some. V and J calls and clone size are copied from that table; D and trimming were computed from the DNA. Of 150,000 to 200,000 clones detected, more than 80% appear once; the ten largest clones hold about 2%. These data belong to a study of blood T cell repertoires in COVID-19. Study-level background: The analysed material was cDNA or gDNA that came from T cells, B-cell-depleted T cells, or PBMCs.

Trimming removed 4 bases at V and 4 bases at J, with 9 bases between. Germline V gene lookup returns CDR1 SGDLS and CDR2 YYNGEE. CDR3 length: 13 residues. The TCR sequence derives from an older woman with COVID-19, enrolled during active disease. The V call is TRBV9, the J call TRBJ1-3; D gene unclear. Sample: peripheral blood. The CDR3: CASSPSPGNTIYF. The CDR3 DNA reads TGTGCCAGCAGCCCTAGTCCGGGAAACACCATATATTTT.